This paragraph reports one T cell receptor beta chain. This clonotype was picked up a small number of times. Its antigen is currently not known. One base away there is no much larger clone; base qualities are not given. This sample is drawn from a study of response to subunit inactivated influenza vaccine (dated by TCRdb to between 2017 and 2018). Describing the broader study: To follow how T cells responded to a trivalent subunit inactivated influenza vaccine, the researchers relied on deep quantitative profiling of the T cell receptor repertoire. Overall study outcomes, separate from this receptor: According to the authors, only a limited number of new T cells may be recruited by each seasonal influenza vaccination.

From the cysteine through the phenylalanine, the CDR3 covers 12 amino acids. CDR3 DNA is the only sequence kept; it has 36 bases, read in frame from the first base. Cut back by 7 bases and 8 bases, the V and J ends lie 12 bases apart. Based on the germline V gene, the CDR1 and CDR2 sequences are MNHEY and SVGEGT. The method was RT-PCR. Sequencing relied on an Illumina HiSeq 2500. TCRdb applied fastp at Q25 and MiXCR to the public reads, then kept only in-frame beta chains. For every CDR3 protein sequence, its rows merge into one entry that carries the most common genes and DNA. The sample table contains fewer than 600,000 distinct CDR3 sequences; only one count was recorded for 7.2% of them. The ten biggest clones cover 10% to 15% of the sample.

Recombination connected TRBV6-2 or TRBV6-3 to TRBJ2-1, and perhaps TRBD1 as D gene, on 5 matching bases. The sequence was obtained from a man aged 45-69 years who received an inactivated influenza vaccine. Donor details come from another sample of the same person, matched by shared clones. The source was PBMCs from blood, collected less than 30 months after vaccination. The nucleotide sequence reads TGTGCCAGCAATCAGGGTGGTTATGAGCAGTTCTTC. The translation is CASNQGGYEQFF.